This section outlines one T cell receptor beta chain sequence together with its context. The data derive from a study of blood T cell repertoires in COVID-19. Study background: Researchers got acute and convalescent COVID-19 samples from the United States, Italy and Spain. PBMCs, B-cell-depleted T cells, or T cells were the source of the cDNA or gDNA that made up the material.

Germline CDR1 and CDR2: SGHTA and FQGNSA. The CDR3 has 15 amino acids. V was pared by 3 bases and J by 2 bases, with 3 bases of the junction left unmatched. Under the authors' procedure: It was from reference gene primer amplification that nucleated cell counts were estimated. The table came from immunoSEQ multiplex PCR; TCRdb's copy has only in-frame clones and leaves some out. For V, J and clone size, that table is used; D and trimming come from the DNA. There are more than 100,000 clones in the sample; 70% to 85% occur only once, and about 0.85% lies in the top ten. The receptor comes from a human donor with acute or convalescent COVID-19. The donor label of this sample is uncertain. This chain joins TRBV7-2 and TRBJ1-5; 8 nucleotides match TRBD1. Sample: peripheral blood. The CDR3 sequence: CASSFQQGGNQPQHF. The CDR3 DNA is TGTGCCAGCAGCTTTCAACAGGGGGGCAATCAGCCCCAGCATTTT.